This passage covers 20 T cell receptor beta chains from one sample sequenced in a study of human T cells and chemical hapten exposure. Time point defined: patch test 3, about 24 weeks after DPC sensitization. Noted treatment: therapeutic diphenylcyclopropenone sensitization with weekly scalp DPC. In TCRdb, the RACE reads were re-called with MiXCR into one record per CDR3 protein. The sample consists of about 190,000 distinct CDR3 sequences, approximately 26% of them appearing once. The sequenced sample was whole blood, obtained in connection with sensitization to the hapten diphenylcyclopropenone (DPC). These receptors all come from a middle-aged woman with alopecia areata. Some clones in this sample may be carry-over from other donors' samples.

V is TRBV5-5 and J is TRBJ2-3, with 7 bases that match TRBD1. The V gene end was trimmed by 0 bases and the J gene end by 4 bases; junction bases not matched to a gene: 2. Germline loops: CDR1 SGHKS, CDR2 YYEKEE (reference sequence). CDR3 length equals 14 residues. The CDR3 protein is CASSLGTGADTQYF. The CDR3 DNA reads TGTGCCAGCAGCTTGGGGACAGGAGCAGATACGCAGTATTTT.

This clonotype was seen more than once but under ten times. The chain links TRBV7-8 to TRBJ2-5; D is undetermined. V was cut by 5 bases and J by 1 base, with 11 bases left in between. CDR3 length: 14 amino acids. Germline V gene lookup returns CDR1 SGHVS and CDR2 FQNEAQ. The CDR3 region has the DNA TGTGCCAGCAGCCACAACGCTATCCAAGAGACCCAGTACTTC. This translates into CASSHNAIQETQYF.

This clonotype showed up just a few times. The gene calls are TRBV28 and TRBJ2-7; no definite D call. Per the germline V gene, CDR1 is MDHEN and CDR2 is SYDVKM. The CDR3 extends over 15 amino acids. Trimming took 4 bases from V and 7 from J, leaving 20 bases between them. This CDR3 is CASSSTLGYLLEQYF. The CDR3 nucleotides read TGTGCCAGCAGTTCCACCCTGGGGTACTTATTAGAGCAGTACTTC.

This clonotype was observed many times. CDR3 sequence reads: CASSSQGEQYF. The CDR3, as DNA: TGCGCCAGCAGCTCTCAAGGCGAGCAGTACTTC. This chain joins TRBV5-1 and TRBJ2-7; D unclear. The CDR3 consists of 11 residues. Trimming removed 3 bases from V and 6 bases from J, with 7 bases in between. From germline, CDR1 is SGHRS and CDR2 YFSETQ.

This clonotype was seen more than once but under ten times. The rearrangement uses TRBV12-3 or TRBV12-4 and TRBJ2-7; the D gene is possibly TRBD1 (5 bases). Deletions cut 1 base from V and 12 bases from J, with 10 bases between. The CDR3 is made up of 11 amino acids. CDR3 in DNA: TGTGCCAGCAGTTTAGGTCAGGGTAGGTACTTC. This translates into CASSLGQGRYF.

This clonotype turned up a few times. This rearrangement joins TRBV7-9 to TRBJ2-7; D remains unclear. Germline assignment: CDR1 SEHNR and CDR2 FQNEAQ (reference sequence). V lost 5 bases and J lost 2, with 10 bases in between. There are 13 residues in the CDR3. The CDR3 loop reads CASSPSPAYEQYF. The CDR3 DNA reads TGTGCCAGCAGCCCGAGTCCGGCCTACGAGCAGTACTTC.

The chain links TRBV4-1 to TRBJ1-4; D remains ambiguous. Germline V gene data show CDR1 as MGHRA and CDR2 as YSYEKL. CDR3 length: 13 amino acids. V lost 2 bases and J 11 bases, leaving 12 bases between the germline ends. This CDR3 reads CASSQFKGRKLFF. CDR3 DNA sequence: TGCGCCAGCAGCCAATTCAAGGGAAGGAAACTGTTTTTT.

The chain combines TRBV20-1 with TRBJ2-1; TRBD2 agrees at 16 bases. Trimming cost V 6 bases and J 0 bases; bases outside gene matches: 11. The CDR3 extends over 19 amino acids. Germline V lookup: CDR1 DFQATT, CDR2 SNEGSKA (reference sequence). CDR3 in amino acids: CSAFGGLAGGLSSYNEQFF. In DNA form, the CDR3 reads TGCAGTGCGTTTGGGGGACTAGCGGGAGGGTTGAGCTCCTACAATGAGCAGTTCTTC.

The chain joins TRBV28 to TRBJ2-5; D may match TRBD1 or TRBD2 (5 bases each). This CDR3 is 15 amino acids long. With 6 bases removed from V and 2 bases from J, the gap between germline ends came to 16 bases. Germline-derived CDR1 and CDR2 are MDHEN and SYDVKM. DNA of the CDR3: TGTGCCAGCAGAGCCGGGGCGGCTCGACAAGAGACCCAGTACTTC. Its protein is CASRAGAARQETQYF.

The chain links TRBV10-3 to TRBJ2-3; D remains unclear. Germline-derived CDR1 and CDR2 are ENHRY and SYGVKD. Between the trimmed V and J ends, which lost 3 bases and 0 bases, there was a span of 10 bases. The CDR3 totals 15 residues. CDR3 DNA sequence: TGTGCCATCAGTGACAACGCGAAGAGCACAGATACGCAGTATTTT. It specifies CAISDNAKSTDTQYF.

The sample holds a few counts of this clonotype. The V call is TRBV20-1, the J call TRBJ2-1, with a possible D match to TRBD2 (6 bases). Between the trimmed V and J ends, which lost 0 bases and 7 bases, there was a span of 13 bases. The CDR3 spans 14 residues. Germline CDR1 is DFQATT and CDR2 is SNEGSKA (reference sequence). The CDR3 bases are TGCAGTGCTAGAGAATTCCTAGCGTTAAATGAGCAGTTCTTC. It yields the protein CSAREFLALNEQFF.

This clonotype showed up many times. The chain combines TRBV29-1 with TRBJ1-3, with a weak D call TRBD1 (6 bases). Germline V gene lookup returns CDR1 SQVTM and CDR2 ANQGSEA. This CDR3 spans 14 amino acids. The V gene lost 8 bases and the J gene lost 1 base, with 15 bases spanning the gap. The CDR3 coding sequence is TGCAGCTTCCGGGACACTGCTTCTGGAAACACCATATATTTT. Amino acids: CSFRDTASGNTIYF.

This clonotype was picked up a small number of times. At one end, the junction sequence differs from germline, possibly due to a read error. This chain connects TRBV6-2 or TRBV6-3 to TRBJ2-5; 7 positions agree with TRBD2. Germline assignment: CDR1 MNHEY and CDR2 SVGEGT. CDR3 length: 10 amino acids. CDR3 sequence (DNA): TGCAGCACTAGCGACGAGACCCAGTACTTC. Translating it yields CSTSDETQYF.

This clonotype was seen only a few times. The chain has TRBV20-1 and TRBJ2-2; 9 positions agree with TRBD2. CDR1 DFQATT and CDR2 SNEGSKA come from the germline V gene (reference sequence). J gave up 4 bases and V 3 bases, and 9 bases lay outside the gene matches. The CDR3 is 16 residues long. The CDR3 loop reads CSARSRLAGTTGELFF. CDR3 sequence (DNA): TGCAGTGCTAGGTCCCGGCTAGCGGGAACCACCGGGGAGCTGTTTTTT.

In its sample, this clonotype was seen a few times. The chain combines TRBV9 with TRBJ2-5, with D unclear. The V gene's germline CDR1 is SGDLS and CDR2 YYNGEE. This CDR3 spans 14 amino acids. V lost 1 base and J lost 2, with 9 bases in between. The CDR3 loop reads CASSVTQTQETQYF. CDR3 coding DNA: TGTGCCAGCAGCGTAACCCAGACTCAAGAGACCCAGTACTTC.

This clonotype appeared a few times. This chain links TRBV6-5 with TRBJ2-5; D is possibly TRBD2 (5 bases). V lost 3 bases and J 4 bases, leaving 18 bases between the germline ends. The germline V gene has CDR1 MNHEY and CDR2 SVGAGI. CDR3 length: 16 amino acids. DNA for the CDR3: TGTGCCAGCAGTTATGGGCCGCGGGCCCTGCGAGAGACCCAGTACTTC. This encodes CASSYGPRALRETQYF.

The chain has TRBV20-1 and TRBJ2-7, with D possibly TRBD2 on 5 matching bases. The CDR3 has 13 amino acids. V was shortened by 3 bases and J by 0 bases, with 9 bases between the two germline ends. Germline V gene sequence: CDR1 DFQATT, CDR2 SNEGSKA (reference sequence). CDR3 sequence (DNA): TGCAGTGCTAGCAGACTAAGCTCCTACGAGCAGTACTTC. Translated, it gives CSASRLSSYEQYF.

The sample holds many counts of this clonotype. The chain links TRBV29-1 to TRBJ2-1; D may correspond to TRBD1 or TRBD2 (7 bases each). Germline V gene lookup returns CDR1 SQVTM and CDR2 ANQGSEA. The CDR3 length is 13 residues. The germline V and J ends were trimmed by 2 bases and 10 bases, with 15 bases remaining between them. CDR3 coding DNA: TGCAGCGTTGAAATTGGCAGGGGGGGCGAGCAGTTCTTC. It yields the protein CSVEIGRGGEQFF.

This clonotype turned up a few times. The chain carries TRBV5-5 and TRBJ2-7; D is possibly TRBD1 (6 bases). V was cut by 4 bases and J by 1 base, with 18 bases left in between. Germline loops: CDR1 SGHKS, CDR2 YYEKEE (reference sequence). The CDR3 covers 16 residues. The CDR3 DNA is TGTGCCAGCAGCCCATTGACAGGTGAAAGGTCCTACGAGCAGTACTTC. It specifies CASSPLTGERSYEQYF.

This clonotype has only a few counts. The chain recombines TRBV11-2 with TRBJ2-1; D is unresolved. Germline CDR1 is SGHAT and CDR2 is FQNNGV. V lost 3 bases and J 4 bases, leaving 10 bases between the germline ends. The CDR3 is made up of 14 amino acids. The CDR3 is CASSFSPGYNEQFF. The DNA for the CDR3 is TGTGCCAGCAGCTTCTCTCCAGGATACAATGAGCAGTTCTTC.